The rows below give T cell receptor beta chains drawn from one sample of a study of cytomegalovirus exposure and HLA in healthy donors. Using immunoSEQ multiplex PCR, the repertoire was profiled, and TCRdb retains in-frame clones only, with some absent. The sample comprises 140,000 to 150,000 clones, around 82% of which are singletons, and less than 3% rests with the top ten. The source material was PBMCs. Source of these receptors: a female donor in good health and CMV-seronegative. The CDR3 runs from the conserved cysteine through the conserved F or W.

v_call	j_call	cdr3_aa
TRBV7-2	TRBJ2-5	CASSLKRGGPGEQYF
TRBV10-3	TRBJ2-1	CAIKNDAYEQFF
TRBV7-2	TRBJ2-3	CASSSFPTGLDTQYF
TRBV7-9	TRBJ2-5	CASSTPPGLQETQYF
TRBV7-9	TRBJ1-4	CASSPQGQATNEKLFF
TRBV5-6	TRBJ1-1	CASSLTGGTEAFF
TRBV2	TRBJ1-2	CASSTGNYGYTF
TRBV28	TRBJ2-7	CASSHTGRGPSYEQYF
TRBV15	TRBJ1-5	CATSRRRREGGTVNQPQHF
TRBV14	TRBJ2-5	CASSRRGAETQYF
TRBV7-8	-	CASTPGGSSYEQYF
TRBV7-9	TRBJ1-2	CASSLSGIINYGYTF
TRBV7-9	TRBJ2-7	CASSQTGGAYEQYF
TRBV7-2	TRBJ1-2	CASSLGGAYGYTF
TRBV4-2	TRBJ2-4	CASSLGQARSEFGKNIQYF
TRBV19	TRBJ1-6	CASSVRLTPNSPLHF
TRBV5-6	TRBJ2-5	CASSLLTDRETQYF
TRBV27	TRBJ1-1	CASRSILQGGNTEAFF
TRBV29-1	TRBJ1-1	CSVANTEAFF
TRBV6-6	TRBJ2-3	CASSSGQGEDTQYF